This entry describes one TCR beta chain. The CDR3 contains 15 residues. V dropped 4 bases and J dropped 1; count of bases not matched to a gene: 2. The germline gives CDR1 SGHKS, CDR2 YYEKEE (reference sequence). This table comes from immunoSEQ multiplex PCR, and its TCRdb copy is limited to in-frame clones, with some not included. The repertoire holds tens of thousands of clones, with roughly 88% as singletons. The entry originates in a study of OX40 agonist ivuxolimab in advanced cancers. At the level of the study: Prior anti-PD-1, anti-PD-L1 or anti-CTLA-4 therapy did not bar entry, and less than 50% had some.

The J gene is TRBJ2-6, the V gene TRBV5-5; TRBD1 aligns across 7 bases. This clonotype originated in an adult with an advanced solid tumor such as melanoma, head and neck, liver or kidney cancer. Material: CD4+ or CD8+ T cells sorted from blood, obtained in a trial of the OX40 agonist ivuxolimab. In DNA form, the CDR3 reads TGTGCCAGCAGCGGACAGGCGTCTGGGGCCAACGTCCTGACTTTC. Amino acids: CASSGQASGANVLTF.